This T cell receptor (beta chain) comes out of a study of CD8+CD57+ T cells in acquired aplastic anemia. Looking at the study overall: Each DNA sample taken from sorted CD4+ and CD8+ cells came to 2.5 to 4 ug on average.

Trimming took 6 bases from V and 3 from J; bases not matched to a gene: 20. Germline V lookup: CDR1 DFQATT, CDR2 SNEGSKA (reference sequence). CDR3 size: 18 residues. The study, taken as a whole, reports: Patients and controls shared under 35 CD8+ CDR3 sequences, which appeared highly expressed in patients and within their immunodominant clones.

On this clonotype: Its antigen remains unidentified.

Profiles of TCR beta VDJ and CDR3 were generated from a genomic DNA template. TCRdb called the reads again in MiXCR, with one record for every CDR3 protein. The sample records around 170,000 distinct CDR3 sequences, roughly half being singletons. Sequencing involved patients with CD8+CD57+ cell expansion previously shown by flow cytometry. The clonotype comes from a human donor with aplastic anemia. The chain has TRBV20-1 and TRBJ2-7; 10 bases fit TRBD1. Material: sorted CD4+, CD8+, or CD8+CD57+ T cells (not recorded which) from PBMCs. The CDR3 loop is CSATTGGQGLPNYYEQYF. CDR3 nucleotide sequence: TGCAGTGCGACGACAGGGGGCCAAGGTCTTCCGAACTACTACGAGCAGTACTTC.